The text below deals with one TCR delta chain. At one end, the junction sequence differs from germline, possibly due to a read error. These data originate in a study of gamma-delta chains in newborns, infants, children. TCRdb re-called the reads using CATT. The table has about 2,700 delta-chain clones, around 45% seen once; the top ten hold 11%. Germline V gives CDR1 TVYSNPD, CDR2 GDNSRS (reference sequence). The CDR3 has 17 residues. The input for sequencing was blood, taken at baseline. The rearrangement links TRDV3 to TRDJ1; D possibly corresponds to TRDD3 (6 bases). The TCR originated in a child who received the measles vaccine. The CDR3 loop reads CAFTQSLSGGLTDRLIF. CDR3 DNA: TGTGCCTTTACACAGTCCCTAAGTGGGGGCCTAACCGATAGACTCATCTTT.